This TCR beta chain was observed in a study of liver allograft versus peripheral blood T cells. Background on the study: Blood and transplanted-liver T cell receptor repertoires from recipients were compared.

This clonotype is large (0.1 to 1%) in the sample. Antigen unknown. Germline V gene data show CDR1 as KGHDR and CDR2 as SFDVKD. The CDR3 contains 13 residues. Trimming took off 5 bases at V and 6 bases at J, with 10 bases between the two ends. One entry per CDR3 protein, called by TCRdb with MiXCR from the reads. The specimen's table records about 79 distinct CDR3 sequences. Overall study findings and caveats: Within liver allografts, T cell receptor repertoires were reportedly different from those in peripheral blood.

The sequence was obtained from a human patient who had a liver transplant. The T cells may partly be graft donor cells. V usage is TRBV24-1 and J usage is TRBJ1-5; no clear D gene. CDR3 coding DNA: TGTGCCACCAGTGGCGGGATCGGTCAGCCCCAGCATTTT. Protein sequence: CATSGGIGQPQHF.